The 6 T cell receptor beta chains presented below share a single source sample, sequenced in a study of T cell repertoires in cytomegalovirus infection. MiXCR, run by TCRdb on the reads, gives a single entry per CDR3 protein. There are about 700,000 distinct CDR3 sequences in the sample; 30% to 40% occur only once, and roughly 18% lies in the top ten. Their antigens remain unidentified. Here the sequenced sample was cultured PBMCs, taken from culture after CMV antigen stimulation. The receptors stem from a human donor in good health (CMV status not recorded). Some clones in this sample may be carry-over from other donors' samples.

This clonotype was counted between two and nine times. The rearrangement joins TRBV20-1 to TRBJ2-2; 7 positions match TRBD1. The V and J ends lost 4 bases and 0 bases, in that order; junction bases with no gene match: 5. Germline loops: CDR1 DFQATT, CDR2 SNEGSKA (reference sequence). The CDR3 loop spans 15 amino acids. This CDR3 reads CSAKDGTANTGELFF. DNA for the CDR3: TGCAGTGCTAAAGACGGGACAGCGAACACCGGGGAGCTGTTTTTT.

The V and J genes are TRBV7-2 and TRBJ1-5; D gene uncertain. In germline, CDR1 is SGHTA, CDR2 FQGNSA. The CDR3 contains 17 residues. Trimming took off 0 bases at V and 0 bases at J, with 12 bases between the two ends. CDR3 in DNA: TGTGCCAGCAGCTTAGCTGTAGCCTCTTATAGCAATCAGCCCCAGCATTTT. Protein sequence: CASSLAVASYSNQPQHF.

The chain is built from TRBV29-1 and TRBJ1-1; 7 nucleotides match TRBD1. There are 12 residues in the CDR3. The germline V gene encodes CDR1 SQVTM and CDR2 ANQGSEA. The J segment lost 5 bases and the V segment lost 6 bases, leaving 6 bases of the junction unmatched. CDR3 loop: CSVDRSRTEAFF. The CDR3 region has the DNA TGCAGCGTGGACAGGTCGAGGACTGAAGCTTTCTTT.

This chain uses TRBV7-2 with TRBJ1-5; D ambiguous. Trimming shortened V by 2 bases and J by 6 bases, and 14 bases separated the two germline ends. This CDR3 spans 15 amino acids. The germline V gene encodes CDR1 SGHTA and CDR2 FQGNSA. The CDR3 DNA reads as TGTGCCAGCAGCTTATATTCGGAGGGTTCTCAGCCCCAGCATTTT. The encoded protein is CASSLYSEGSQPQHF.

The genes are TRBV28 and TRBJ2-3; unclear D gene. The V end was cut by 4 bases, the J end by 4 bases, with 12 bases between. The CDR3 is 14 amino acids. Per the germline V gene, CDR1 is MDHEN and CDR2 is SYDVKM. The CDR3 loop is CASSSNVGPDTQYF. CDR3 in DNA: TGTGCCAGCAGTTCAAACGTCGGCCCAGATACGCAGTATTTT.

The V gene is TRBV19, the J gene TRBJ1-5, with a possible D match to TRBD1 (6 bases). Germline lookup yields CDR1 LNHDA and CDR2 SQIVND (reference sequence). Trimming pared 1 base from V and 3 bases from J, leaving 10 bases between. The CDR3 contains 15 residues. The CDR3 is CASSIGYRDNQPQHF. Written as DNA, the CDR3 is TGTGCCAGTAGTATAGGGTACAGGGACAATCAGCCCCAGCATTTT. Drawing the rest from reference TRBV19 and TRBJ1-5, the complete variable domain is DGGITQSPKYLFRKEGQNVTLSCEQNLNHDAMYWYRQDPGQGLRLIYYSQIVNDFQKGDIAEGYSVSREKKESFPLTVTSAQKNPTAFYLCASSIGYRDNQPQHFGDGTRLSIL.